These 23 T cell receptor beta chains were sequenced from one sample in a study of shared clonotypes between healthy human individuals. The assay was immunoSEQ multiplex PCR, and TCRdb's table has in-frame clones only and misses some. The sample has more than 550,000 clones; around 92% are singletons. In the naive CD8 group, cells lacked CD45RO and were positively selected for CCR7, so terminally differentiated effector memory CD45RA+ cells were left out. Sequencing was carried out using naive CD8+ T cells sorted from blood. These receptors were collected from a man aged 30 to 45 in good health.

The rearrangement uses TRBV4-2 and TRBJ2-1; TRBD2 matches 13 bases. Germline CDR1 and CDR2: LGHNA and YNFKEQ. The CDR3 runs to 19 residues. V was clipped by 6 bases and J by 1 base; unmatched bases: 12. The CDR3: CASRPNPGLAGFSYNEQFF. CDR3 DNA: TGTGCCAGCAGACCTAACCCGGGACTAGCGGGATTTTCCTACAATGAGCAGTTCTTC.

The chain combines TRBV27 with TRBJ2-1; TRBD2 might be the D (6 bases). The germline V gene encodes CDR1 MNHEY and CDR2 SMNVEV (reference sequence). Trimming cost V 5 bases and J 4 bases, with 12 bases left between them. CDR3 length equals 14 residues. CDR3 residues: CASSPLASYNEQFF. As DNA, the CDR3 is TGTGCCAGCAGTCCCCTAGCGTCTTACAATGAGCAGTTCTTC.

This chain joins TRBV7-2 and TRBJ1-2, with a weak D call TRBD1 (5 bases). The V end lost 4 bases, the J end lost 6 bases, and 15 bases lay between the germline ends. Germline V CDR1 and CDR2: SGHTA, FQGNSA. The CDR3 has 14 residues. The CDR3 reads CASSSRKGYDGYTF. The DNA of the CDR3 is TGTGCCAGCAGCTCTAGAAAGGGGTACGATGGCTACACCTTC.

As for this clone: Other DNA sequences within the sample encode an identical CDR3. This chain joins TRBV27 and TRBJ1-4; D is perhaps TRBD1 (6 bases). The CDR3 covers 14 residues. Between the trimmed V and J ends, which lost 1 base and 6 bases, there was a span of 9 bases. Germline V gene lookup returns CDR1 MNHEY and CDR2 SMNVEV (reference sequence). The CDR3 DNA sequence: TGTGCCAGCAGTTTATTGGGGGCGGATGAAAAACTGTTTTTT. It encodes CASSLLGADEKLFF. The full variable domain, rest sourced from reference TRBV27 and TRBJ1-4, is EAQVTQNPRYLITVTGKKLTVTCSQNMNHEYMSWYRQDPGLGLRQIYYSMNVEVTDKGDVPEGYKVSRKEKRNFPLILESPSPNQTSLYFCASSLLGADEKLFFGSGTQLSVL.

The CDR3 region is CASSLGSSSYNEQFF. DNA of the CDR3: TGTGCCAGCAGTTTAGGTTCCTCATCCTACAATGAGCAGTTCTTC. The V gene is TRBV27, the J gene TRBJ2-1, with D unresolved. The CDR3 is 15 residues long. V gave up 2 bases and J gave up 1 base, with 9 bases separating them. Germline V lookup: CDR1 MNHEY, CDR2 SMNVEV (reference sequence).

V usage is TRBV29-1 and J usage is TRBJ2-7; 8 bases agree with TRBD1. The CDR3 loop spans 14 amino acids. Germline V gene sequence: CDR1 SQVTM, CDR2 ANQGSEA. Unmatched junction bases numbered 6, after V lost 5 bases and J lost 0 bases. As DNA, the CDR3 is TGCAGCGTTTCGGGACAGGTGAGCTCCTACGAGCAGTACTTC. It codes for CSVSGQVSSYEQYF.

This clone has only a few counts. The chain employs TRBV2 and TRBJ2-7, with 9 positions matching TRBD1. This CDR3 has 16 residues. Germline V lookup: CDR1 SNHLY, CDR2 FYNNEI. V was clipped by 2 bases and J by 5 bases; unmatched bases: 10. The DNA of the CDR3 is TGTGCCAGCAGTGAATTTCCGGGACAGGGTGACCACGAGCAGTACTTC. The encoded protein is CASSEFPGQGDHEQYF.

The chain combines TRBV7-9 with TRBJ1-1; 7 nucleotides line up with TRBD1. This CDR3 is 16 amino acids long. J lost 0 bases, V lost 5 bases, and 9 bases had no gene match. Germline lookup yields CDR1 SEHNR and CDR2 FQNEAQ (reference sequence). The CDR3 protein is CASSPWDRDMNTEAFF. Here the CDR3 DNA reads TGTGCCAGCAGCCCGTGGGACAGAGACATGAACACTGAAGCTTTCTTT.

The rearrangement links TRBV19 to TRBJ2-1; the match to TRBD1 covers 12 bases. Germline V gene sequence: CDR1 LNHDA, CDR2 SQIVND (reference sequence). Trimming removed 10 bases from V and 8 bases from J; junction bases left unmatched: 9. This CDR3 comprises 14 residues. The CDR3 reads CATDLGQGADEQFF. CDR3 bases: TGTGCCACAGACCTGGGACAGGGGGCGGATGAGCAGTTCTTC.

The rearrangement joins TRBV18 to TRBJ2-6, with D uncertain. Looked up from germline, CDR1 is KGHSH and CDR2 is LQKENI. V was pared by 5 bases and J by 5 bases, with 19 bases between. The CDR3 runs 17 residues. CDR3 coding DNA: TGTGCCAGCTCAGAATTACATTTACAAAGTCGGGCCAACGTCCTGACTTTC. Protein product: CASSELHLQSRANVLTF.

The chain has TRBV2 and TRBJ2-7; possible D gene TRBD2, 6 bases. Germline CDR1 reads SNHLY; CDR2 reads FYNNEI. The CDR3 is 13 amino acids. V lost 10 bases, J lost 3 bases, and 16 bases lay in between. The CDR3 nucleotides read TGTGCCACCCTGGGAGGCGACGTCTACGAGCAGTACTTC. It translates to CATLGGDVYEQYF.

The chain uses TRBV4-1 and TRBJ1-3; 9 positions match TRBD1. The germline V gene encodes CDR1 MGHRA and CDR2 YSYEKL. Trimming cost V 3 bases and J 4 bases; bases outside gene matches: 4. CDR3 length: 15 residues. DNA for the CDR3: TGCGCCAGCAGCCAGCTGACAGGGGGGGGAAACACCATATATTTT. Protein: CASSQLTGGGNTIYF.

This chain joins TRBV18 and TRBJ2-7; D remains ambiguous. Germline V gene lookup returns CDR1 KGHSH and CDR2 LQKENI. V lost 3 bases to trimming and J lost 0 bases, with 15 bases between them. The CDR3 is 16 amino acids. The CDR3 region is CASSPPPAVSSYEQYF. In DNA form, the CDR3 reads TGTGCCAGCTCACCCCCTCCGGCCGTGAGCTCCTACGAGCAGTACTTC. The complete variable domain, with remaining parts taken from reference TRBV18 and TRBJ2-7, reads NAGVMQNPRHLVRRRGQEARLRCSPMKGHSHVYWYRQLPEEGLKFMVYLQKENIIDESGMPKERFSAEFPKEGPSILRIQQVVRGDSAAYFCASSPPPAVSSYEQYFGPGTRLTVT.

This chain links TRBV28 with TRBJ1-4, with 7 bases aligning to TRBD1. Germline lookup yields CDR1 MDHEN and CDR2 SYDVKM. J was trimmed by 2 bases and V by 2 bases; bases with no gene match: 8. The CDR3 loop spans 17 amino acids. CDR3: CASSLLATGTTNEKLFF. DNA of the CDR3: TGTGCCAGCAGTTTACTCGCGACAGGGACGACTAATGAAAAACTGTTTTTT.

The chain joins TRBV5-1 to TRBJ2-3, with D unclear. The CDR3 is made up of 14 amino acids. Trimming removed 0 bases at V and 2 bases at J, with 7 bases between. The germline V gene has CDR1 SGHRS and CDR2 YFSETQ. The CDR3 DNA reads as TGCGCCAGCAGCTTGGGGTGGCACACAGATACGCAGTATTTT. Translated, it gives CASSLGWHTDTQYF. Supplemented by reference TRBV5-1 and TRBJ2-3, the full variable domain reads KAGVTQTPRYLIKTRGQQVTLSCSPISGHRSVSWYQQTPGQGLQFLFEYFSETQRNKGNFPGRFSGRQFSNSRSEMNVSTLELGDSALYLCASSLGWHTDTQYFGPGTRLTVL.

The rearrangement joins TRBV27 to TRBJ1-1; tentatively, D is TRBD1 (5 bases). Germline V gene lookup returns CDR1 MNHEY and CDR2 SMNVEV (reference sequence). V was shortened by 0 bases and J by 3 bases, with 8 bases between the two germline ends. The CDR3 is 14 residues long. CDR3 protein: CASSLSRGDTEAFF. The CDR3 DNA reads TGTGCCAGCAGTTTATCAAGGGGAGACACTGAAGCTTTCTTT.

The genes are TRBV6-5 and TRBJ2-7; TRBD2 matches at 7 bases. CDR1 and CDR2 (germline): MNHEY, SVGAGI. The CDR3 has 16 residues. V shed 3 bases, J shed 9 bases, and the junction held 17 bases outside the gene matches. The chain's CDR3 is CASSYGVPGGRVGQYF. The CDR3 bases are TGTGCCAGCAGTTATGGAGTACCGGGAGGCCGGGTGGGGCAGTACTTC.

This clone is a singleton in its sample. The chain combines TRBV13 with TRBJ2-7; tentative D call: TRBD2 (6 bases). The CDR3 extends over 13 amino acids. From germline, CDR1 is PRHDT and CDR2 FYEKMQ (reference sequence). V was clipped by 3 bases and J by 6 bases, with 12 bases between them. The CDR3 nucleotides are TGTGCCAGCAGCTTCTCACTAGCTTCCGAGCAGTACTTC. It codes for CASSFSLASEQYF.

The rearrangement uses TRBV14 and TRBJ2-1; 8 positions match TRBD1. This CDR3 has 16 amino acids. V dropped 0 bases and J dropped 4; count of bases not matched to a gene: 5. Germline assignment: CDR1 SGHDN and CDR2 FVKESK. The CDR3 is CASSQEGTGTYNEQFF. The CDR3 DNA reads as TGTGCCAGCAGCCAAGAGGGGACAGGCACATACAATGAGCAGTTCTTC.

The chain couples TRBV28 to TRBJ1-3; D not resolved. The CDR3 has 14 residues. Trimming stripped 3 bases from V and 4 bases from J, with 10 bases between. CDR1 and CDR2 (germline): MDHEN, SYDVKM. The CDR3 sequence: CASSFNAAGNTIYF. CDR3 DNA: TGTGCCAGCAGTTTTAACGCGGCGGGAAACACCATATATTTT.

With respect to this clone: This sample includes further DNA sequences coding for the same CDR3. The CDR3 DNA sequence: TGTGCCAGCTCACCACCGGTCGGGGATGAGCAGTTCTTC. Protein: CASSPPVGDEQFF. The V gene is TRBV18, the J gene TRBJ2-1; the D gene is possibly TRBD2 (5 bases). The CDR3 spans 13 residues. V lost 0 bases and J lost 8, with 8 bases in between. Germline V gene sequence: CDR1 KGHSH, CDR2 LQKENI.

The CDR3 reads CASSLVGLETQYF. The CDR3 region has the DNA TGTGCCAGCAGCCTAGTAGGCTTGGAGACCCAGTACTTC. The chain combines TRBV7-3 with TRBJ2-5; D call uncertain. The CDR3 has 13 amino acids. Trimming cost V 5 bases and J 5 bases, with 12 bases left between them. Germline V gives CDR1 SGHTA, CDR2 FQGTGA.

The chain recombines TRBV7-3 with TRBJ2-3; D unresolved. V lost 4 bases to trimming and J lost 0 bases, with 8 bases between them. This CDR3 region has 14 residues. Germline V CDR1 and CDR2: SGHTA, FQGTGA. The CDR3 DNA reads as TGTGCCAGCAGCTCCTACCCTAGCACAGATACGCAGTATTTT. Translating it yields CASSSYPSTDTQYF.